This T cell receptor (beta chain) stems from a study of blood T cell repertoires in COVID-19. Here immunoSEQ multiplex PCR was the method, and the copy in TCRdb shows in-frame clones only, minus some. The repertoire holds over 120,000 clones, with 85% as singletons. Germline CDR1 and CDR2: SGHTA and FQGTGA. J was trimmed by 7 bases and V by 4 bases; bases with no gene match: 0. There are 13 residues in the CDR3. The clonotype comes from a human donor with acute or convalescent COVID-19. The donor label of this sample is uncertain. Sequenced sample: peripheral blood. J is TRBJ2-1 and V is TRBV7-3; TRBD2 matches 11 bases. In DNA, the CDR3 is TGTGCCAGCAGCTCTAGCGGGGGGAATGAGCAGTTCTTC. As protein: CASSSSGGNEQFF.